The rows below give T cell receptor beta chains drawn from one sample of a study of shared clonotypes between healthy human individuals. Libraries were prepared by immunoSEQ multiplex PCR; TCRdb keeps only in-frame clonotypes and omits some of them. The sample lists 550,000 to 700,000 clones, 60% to 75% occurring once. The sequenced material came from memory CD4+ T cells sorted from blood. These receptors were collected from a woman aged 25 to 39 in good health. Each CDR3 is given with its conserved first and last residue. A D gene is named only where the DNA matches it firmly. Clone size is given for some rows only: seen once, a few or many times, or a class if the clone is expanded.

j_gene	d_gene	v_gene	abundance	CDR3nt	CDR3aa
TRBJ2-3	TRBD2	TRBV16	NA	TGTGCCAGCAGCCAATCGGGAGGGAGCGCAGATACGCAGTATTTT	CASSQSGGSADTQYF
TRBJ2-3	NA	TRBV19	NA	TGTGCCAGTAGAAAGGGCGGGATTAGCACAGATACGCAGTATTTT	CASRKGGISTDTQYF
TRBJ2-1	TRBD2	TRBV7-2	NA	TGTGCCAGCAGCACATCTAGCGGAGCTACCTACAATGAGCAGTTCTTC	CASSTSSGATYNEQFF
TRBJ1-1	NA	TRBV18	NA	TGTGCCAGCTCACCGAACGTACAGGGCGCTGAAGCTTTCTTT	CASSPNVQGAEAFF
TRBJ1-1	NA	TRBV5-4	NA	TGTGCCAGCAGCTCCCCTAAACAGGGGAACACTGAAGCTTTCTTT	CASSSPKQGNTEAFF
TRBJ2-2	TRBD2	TRBV9	once	TGTGCCAGCAGCCCGTTAACCGGGACTAGCGGGAGGGCCCACACCGGGGAGCTGTTTTTT	CASSPLTGTSGRAHTGELFF
TRBJ2-7	NA	TRBV6-1	NA	TGTGCCAGCAGCGCCGGACAGAGCTCCTACGAGCAGTACTTC	CASSAGQSSYEQYF
TRBJ2-7	NA	TRBV10-3	NA	TGTGCCATCAGTTCCGACAACTACGAGCAGTACTTC	CAISSDNYEQYF
TRBJ2-2	TRBD1	TRBV6-6	NA	TGTGCCAGCAGTAACCCGGACAGGGTCGAGTCCGGGGAGCTGTTTTTT	CASSNPDRVESGELFF
TRBJ1-1	NA	TRBV6-1	NA	TGTGCCAGCAGTGAATACGCGGGATTGAACACTGAAGCTTTCTTT	CASSEYAGLNTEAFF
TRBJ2-1	NA	TRBV5-4	NA	TGTGCCAGCAGCCCCCCAAGGGCCGCCTCCCATGAGCAGTTCTTC	CASSPPRAASHEQFF
TRBJ1-2	NA	TRBV11-2	NA	TGTGCCAGCAGCTTAGATCAGGTCGGAGTCTACGGCTACACCTTC	CASSLDQVGVYGYTF
TRBJ1-5	NA	TRBV18	NA	TGTGCCAGCTCCCTCTACAGCGATCAGCCCCAGCATTTT	CASSLYSDQPQHF
TRBJ2-1	NA	TRBV19	NA	TGTGCCAGTAGTAAGGGGTCGGGCAGGGCCTACAATGAGCAGTTCTTC	CASSKGSGRAYNEQFF
TRBJ1-2	NA	TRBV28	NA	TGTGCCAGCAGGGACGGGCAGTCTAACTATGGCTACACCTTC	CASRDGQSNYGYTF
TRBJ2-5	NA	TRBV9	NA	TGTGCCAGCAGCGGAGAGTGGGGGGAGACCCAGTACTTC	CASSGEWGETQYF
TRBJ1-2	NA	TRBV21-1	NA	TGTGCCAGCAGCAAATTGGCCAGGGGATATGGCTACACCTTC	CASSKLARGYGYTF
TRBJ1-1	TRBD1	TRBV27	NA	TGTGCCAGCAGTCTCCAGGGTAGGGGGCCCGTCGCCAACGAAGCTTTCTTT	CASSLQGRGPVANEAFF
TRBJ1-5	NA	TRBV6-1	NA	TGTGCCAGCAGTCCCCTGAGGGGGAGCAATCAGCCCCAGCATTTT	CASSPLRGSNQPQHF
TRBJ2-7	TRBD1	TRBV18	NA	TGTGCCAGCTCACCGGGAACAGGGGGTCTCTACGAGCAGTACTTC	CASSPGTGGLYEQYF
TRBJ2-5	TRBD2	TRBV2	NA	TGTGCCAGCACGCGGGAGGTCGAAGAGACCCAGTACTTC	CASTREVEETQYF
TRBJ2-7	NA	TRBV1	NA	TGCACCAGCAGGATCCGACAGCCACGATACGAGCAGTACTTC	CTSRIRQPRYEQYF
TRBJ2-3	TRBD2	TRBV4-2	NA	TGTGCCAGCAGCCAAGAATGGGGGACTAGCGCAACAGATACGCAGTATTTT	CASSQEWGTSATDTQYF
TRBJ2-1	NA	TRBV28	NA	TGTGCCAGCAGTTTGTCACCCCATGGACACAATGAGCAGTTCTTC	CASSLSPHGHNEQFF